The entry below describes one T cell receptor (beta chain). Its antigen is not known. The V and J ends lost 1 base and 1 base respectively, with 19 bases between them. In germline, CDR1 is PRHDT, CDR2 FYEKMQ (reference sequence). The CDR3 has 19 amino acids. One entry per CDR3 protein results from TCRdb running MiXCR on the reads. The sample has approximately 110,000 distinct CDR3 sequences, around 40% seen once; the top ten hold roughly 70%. These data come from a study of T cell repertoires in cytomegalovirus infection. Study background: CMV epitopes used comprised recently identified HLA-C-restricted ones and well-studied HLA-B-restricted ones.

This sequence originates from a human donor in good health (CMV status not recorded). Some clones in this sample may be carry-over from other donors' samples. The sample in question was CD8+ T cells from cultured PBMCs, obtained from culture after CMV antigen stimulation. This chain connects TRBV13 to TRBJ2-2, with D maybe TRBD2 (7 bases). Written as DNA, the CDR3 is TGTGCCAGCAGCTTAGTTCGGGGGGCCCGATTCTGGAACACCGGGGAGCTGTTTTTT. This encodes CASSLVRGARFWNTGELFF.